Listed below are T cell receptor beta chains from one sample, sequenced in a study of T cells in Graves' hyperthyroidism and ophthalmopathy. One entry per CDR3 protein results from TCRdb running MiXCR on the multiplex PCR reads. Of about 480,000 distinct CDR3 sequences in the sample, around 14% were seen once. Material for sequencing was blood. Every receptor here comes from a young woman with Graves' hyperthyroidism. Each CDR3 is given with its conserved first and last residue. D genes are given only for firm matches. Some rows mark clone size as missing; the rest say once, few, many or name a class of expanded clone.

.,TRBJ1-3,.,TRBV29-1,CSVGVPPGYTIYF,TGCAGCGTTGGTGTTCCCCCGGGTTACACCATATATTTT
.,TRBJ1-5,TRBD1,TRBV19,CAGGQGASNQPQHF,TGTGCCGGTGGACAGGGGGCTAGCAATCAGCCCCAGCATTTT
many,TRBJ2-2,.,TRBV7-9,CASSPWMGQGSTGELFF,TGTGCCAGCAGCCCTTGGATGGGGCAGGGGAGCACCGGGGAGCTGTTTTTT
many,TRBJ2-1,TRBD2,TRBV10-3,CAISGTSGKSLYNEQFF,TGTGCCATCAGTGGGACTAGCGGGAAGTCCCTCTACAATGAGCAGTTCTTC
.,TRBJ2-4,TRBD2,TRBV9,CASSTGGGGGNIQYF,TGTGCCAGCAGCACCGGGGGGGGTGGTGGAAACATTCAGTACTTC
many,TRBJ2-1,.,TRBV24-1,CATSDPQRFNEQFF,TGTGCCACCAGTGATCCACAGCGGTTCAATGAGCAGTTCTTC
.,TRBJ2-2,.,TRBV10-2,CASSGRRTANTGELFF,TGCGCCAGCAGTGGGAGGAGGACAGCGAACACCGGGGAGCTGTTTTTT
many,TRBJ2-1,TRBD2,TRBV30,CAWGGTSGLYNEQFF,TGTGCCTGGGGGGGGACTAGCGGTCTCTACAATGAGCAGTTCTTC
.,TRBJ2-7,TRBD1,TRBV18,CASSPLNRGLSSYEQYF,TGTGCCAGCTCACCACTTAACAGGGGGTTGAGCTCCTACGAGCAGTACTTC
many,TRBJ1-1,.,TRBV12-3/TRBV12-4,CASSFITGNTEAFF,TGTGCCAGCAGTTTTATAACAGGAAACACTGAAGCTTTCTTT
.,TRBJ2-1,TRBD1,TRBV11-3,CASSSFDRDVWGNEQFF,TGTGCCAGCAGCTCATTCGACAGGGATGTTTGGGGGAATGAGCAGTTCTTC
.,TRBJ2-7,TRBD2,TRBV3-1,CASSTTGRGDSEQYF,TGTGCCAGCAGTACCACGGGGAGGGGAGACTCCGAGCAGTACTTC
many,TRBJ2-1,.,TRBV11-3,CASSKRPGVSYNEQFF,TGTGCCAGCAGCAAGCGTCCAGGAGTATCCTACAATGAGCAGTTCTTC
.,TRBJ2-1,TRBD1,TRBV5-5,CASSLRTGGSSYNEQFF,TGTGCCAGCAGCTTAAGGACAGGGGGGAGCTCCTACAATGAGCAGTTCTTC
many,TRBJ1-1,.,TRBV29-1,CSVRPSGGWTEAFF,TGCAGCGTCCGCCCGTCGGGGGGCTGGACTGAAGCTTTCTTT
few,TRBJ1-5,TRBD1,TRBV6-1,CASSDSGTEHSNQPQHF,TGTGCCAGCAGTGATTCAGGGACAGAACATAGCAATCAGCCCCAGCATTTT
.,TRBJ1-2,TRBD1,TRBV4-1,CASSQDRGAVRGYTF,TGCGCCAGCAGCCAAGACAGGGGGGCCGTACGCGGCTACACCTTC
few,TRBJ2-1,.,TRBV6-2/TRBV6-3,CASSYGYRQAYNEQFF,TGTGCCAGCAGTTACGGTTATCGGCAGGCGTACAATGAGCAGTTCTTC
.,TRBJ1-1,.,TRBV14,CASSQRGGEAFF,TGTGCCAGCAGCCAACGGGGGGGTGAAGCTTTCTTT
few,TRBJ2-7,TRBD1,TRBV6-1,CASSLMTGTYEQYF,TGTGCCAGCAGTCTCATGACAGGGACCTACGAGCAGTACTTC
many,TRBJ2-6,.,TRBV6-1,CASSQRVGKYSGANVLTF,TGTGCCAGCAGTCAAAGGGTGGGGAAATACTCTGGGGCCAACGTCCTGACTTTC
many,TRBJ2-1,.,TRBV2,CASRVDHNEQFF,TGTGCCAGCAGGGTTGACCACAATGAGCAGTTCTTC
few,TRBJ2-2,.,TRBV14,CASSQRTRAGELFF,TGTGCCAGCAGCCAAAGGACACGTGCAGGGGAGCTGTTTTTT
many,TRBJ1-1,.,TRBV7-2,CASSSNSFTEAFF,TGTGCCAGCAGCTCCAACAGTTTCACTGAAGCTTTCTTT
many,TRBJ2-5,.,TRBV5-5,CASSLVQGIGETQYF,TGTGCCAGCAGCTTGGTGCAGGGGATAGGTGAGACCCAGTACTTC
few,TRBJ2-2,TRBD2,TRBV6-2/TRBV6-3,CASRAREGGNTGELFF,TGTGCCAGCAGGGCCCGGGAGGGGGGGAACACCGGGGAGCTGTTTTTT
many,TRBJ2-2,.,TRBV30,CAWRPTGELFF,TGTGCCTGGCGGCCTACCGGGGAGCTGTTTTTT
.,TRBJ1-1,.,TRBV11-3,CASSKGGEETFF,TGTGCCAGCAGCAAAGGCGGGGAGGAGACTTTCTTT
few,TRBJ1-5,.,TRBV4-1,CASSHTGSQPQHF,TGCGCCAGCAGCCATACAGGGAGTCAGCCCCAGCATTTT
.,TRBJ1-2,.,TRBV5-6,CASSFAHGYTF,TGTGCCAGCAGCTTCGCCCATGGCTACACCTTC